The 9 T cell receptor beta chains below come from one sample, sequenced in a study of neurological immune-mediated disorders. TCRdb re-called the 5' RACE reads through MiXCR, storing one row per CDR3 protein. The sample consists of about 74,000 distinct CDR3 sequences, around 5.5% of them appearing once. Input material: PBMCs. These receptors were collected from a man aged 18-30 years with multiple sclerosis.

This clonotype was seen many times. This chain uses TRBV5-6 with TRBJ2-1, with D possibly being TRBD1 (5 bases). The length of the CDR3 is 13 residues. Germline loops: CDR1 SGHDT, CDR2 YYEEEE. Between the trimmed V and J ends, which lost 0 bases and 9 bases, there was a span of 10 bases. CDR3 nucleotide sequence: TGTGCCAGCAGCTTGGTCAGGGCAGGTGAGCAGTTCTTC. Residues: CASSLVRAGEQFF.

This clonotype showed up many times. The CDR3 region is CASSLSGRLSNEQFF. The CDR3 DNA follows: TGTGCCAGCAGCCTCAGCGGGAGGCTCTCCAATGAGCAGTTCTTC. The chain is built from TRBV7-3 and TRBJ2-1; 9 bases align to TRBD2. The CDR3 has 15 residues. Trimming removed 5 bases from V and 6 bases from J; junction bases left unmatched: 8. Germline V lookup: CDR1 SGHTA, CDR2 FQGTGA.

This clonotype was seen at least ten times. This sequence joins TRBV6-2 or TRBV6-3 and TRBJ2-3, with D uncertain. The CDR3 extends over 11 amino acids. V was shortened by 6 bases and J by 15 bases, with 16 bases between the two germline ends. Germline CDR1 reads MNHEY; CDR2 reads SVGEGT. The CDR3 loop is CASSTRNFGYF. The CDR3 DNA is TGTGCCAGCAGCACGAGGAACTTCGGATATTTT.

A word on this clonotype: The junction departs from germline at one end; a sequencing error may be responsible. This chain connects TRBV19 to TRBJ1-5, with D perhaps matching TRBD1 (6 bases). Germline V gene sequence: CDR1 LNHDA, CDR2 SQIVND (reference sequence). The length of the CDR3 is 16 residues. CDR3 nucleotide sequence: TGTGCCACCCGCTGGGGGGGCACTTATAGCAATCAGCCCCAGAATTTT. It yields the protein CATRWGGTYSNQPQNF.

This clonotype came up many times. This sequence joins TRBV20-1 and TRBJ2-3; tentative D call: TRBD2 (6 bases). The V gene lost 0 bases and the J gene lost 6 bases, with 13 bases spanning the gap. The CDR3 covers 14 residues. CDR1 is DFQATT, CDR2 SNEGSKA, per germline (reference sequence). The CDR3 bases are TGCAGTGCTAGAGATAGCCGGGGGTTGGATACGCAGTATTTT. It encodes CSARDSRGLDTQYF.

This clonotype was observed a few times. A read error may explain this, as a much larger clone is one base away. The genes are TRBV20-1 and TRBJ1-2, with D hard to call. Trimming stripped 5 bases from V and 8 bases from J, with 15 bases between. CDR1 DFQATT and CDR2 SNEGSKA come from the germline V gene (reference sequence). This CDR3 has 12 amino acids. CDR3 region: CSAREKGGGYTF. The CDR3 nucleotides are TGCAGTGCTCGCGAAAAGGGAGGGGGCTACACCTTC.

This clonotype was seen repeatedly, ten times or more. V gene TRBV29-1 combines with J gene TRBJ2-7, with TRBD1 matching over 8 bases. V trimming: 6 bases; J trimming: 3 bases; junction bases outside the gene matches: 4. Germline lookup yields CDR1 SQVTM and CDR2 ANQGSEA. The CDR3 runs to 12 residues. The CDR3 region has the DNA TGCAGCGTCGGACAGGGTAACTACGAGCAGTACTTC. Amino acids: CSVGQGNYEQYF.

This clonotype was counted ten times or more. Relative to the germline gene, one junction end is altered; a read error may explain this. The chain recombines TRBV5-4 with TRBJ1-6, with a possible D match to TRBD1 (5 bases). CDR3 size: 16 residues. Germline V gene sequence: CDR1 SGHNT, CDR2 YYREEE (reference sequence). Here the CDR3 DNA reads TGTGCCAGCAGCCGTGAAAGGACACAAAATAATTCACCCCTCAACTTT. Its protein is CASSRERTQNNSPLNF.

In this sample, this clonotype turned up many times. CDR3 region: CASSLGTSGSGSTDTQYF. CDR3 DNA sequence: TGTGCCAGCAGTTTAGGGACTAGCGGGAGTGGGAGCACAGATACGCAGTATTTT. V is TRBV28 and J is TRBJ2-3; 14 positions match TRBD2. The trim removed 2 bases at V and 0 bases at J, leaving 4 bases unmatched. The CDR3 sequence is 18 residues long. CDR1 is MDHEN and CDR2 is SYDVKM in the germline V gene.